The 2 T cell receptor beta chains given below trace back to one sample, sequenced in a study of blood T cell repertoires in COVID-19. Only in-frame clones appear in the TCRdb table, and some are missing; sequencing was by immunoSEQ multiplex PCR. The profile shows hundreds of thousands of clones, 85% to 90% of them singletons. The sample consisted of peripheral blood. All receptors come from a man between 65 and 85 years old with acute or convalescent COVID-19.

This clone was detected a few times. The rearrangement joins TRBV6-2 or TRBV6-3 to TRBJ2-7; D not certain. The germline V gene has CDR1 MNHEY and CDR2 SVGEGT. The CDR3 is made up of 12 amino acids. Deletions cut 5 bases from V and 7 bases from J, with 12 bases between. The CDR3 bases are TGTGCCAGCAGTCCCCTGCTAAAGGAGCAGTACTTC. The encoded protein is CASSPLLKEQYF.

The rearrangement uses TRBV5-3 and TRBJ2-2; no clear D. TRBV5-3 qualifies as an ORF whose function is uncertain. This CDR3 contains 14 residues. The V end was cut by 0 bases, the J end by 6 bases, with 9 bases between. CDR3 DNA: TGTGCCAGAAGCTTGGTGGGTAGCCCCGGGGAGCTGTTTTTT. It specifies CARSLVGSPGELFF.